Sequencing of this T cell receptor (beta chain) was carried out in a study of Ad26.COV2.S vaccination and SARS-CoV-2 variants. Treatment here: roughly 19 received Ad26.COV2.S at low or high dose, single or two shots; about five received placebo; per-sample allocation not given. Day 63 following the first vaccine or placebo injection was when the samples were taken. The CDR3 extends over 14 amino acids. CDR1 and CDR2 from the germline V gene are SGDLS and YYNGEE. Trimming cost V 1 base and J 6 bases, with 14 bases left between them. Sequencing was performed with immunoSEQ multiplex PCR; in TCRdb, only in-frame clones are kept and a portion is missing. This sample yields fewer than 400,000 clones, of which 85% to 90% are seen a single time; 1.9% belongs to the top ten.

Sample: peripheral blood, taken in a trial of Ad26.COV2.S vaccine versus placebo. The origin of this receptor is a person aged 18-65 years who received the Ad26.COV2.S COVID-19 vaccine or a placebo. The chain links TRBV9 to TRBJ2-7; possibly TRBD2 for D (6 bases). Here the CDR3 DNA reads TGTGCCAGCAGCGTATCCGGGAGCGTCAGCGAGCAGTACTTC. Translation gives CASSVSGSVSEQYF.